This entry is about one T cell receptor beta chain. This specimen belongs to a study of blood T cell repertoires in COVID-19. Study background: Acute and convalescent COVID-19 samples came from the United States, Italy and Spain. Sources were T cells, B-cell-depleted T cells, or PBMCs; the material itself was cDNA or gDNA.

In the authors' workflow: Nucleated cell counts were estimated from reference gene primer amplification. Data came from immunoSEQ multiplex PCR; TCRdb stores just in-frame clones and leaves some out. The DNA was the basis for D and trimming; V, J and clone size are from that table. The sample records 130,000 to 150,000 clones, around 87% being singletons. Germline CDR1 and CDR2: MGHRA and YSYEKL. The CDR3 consists of 13 residues. V was pared by 0 bases and J by 10 bases, with 10 bases between. Material for sequencing was peripheral blood. The rearrangement uses TRBV4-1 and TRBJ2-4; perhaps TRBD1 as D (5 bases). This TCR was recovered from a man older than 75 with acute or convalescent COVID-19. The CDR3 spells CASSQEGAGIQYF. The CDR3 bases are TGCGCCAGCAGCCAAGAAGGGGCAGGGATTCAGTACTTC.